These T cell receptor beta chains were read from a single sample in a study of blood T cells in healthy people across ages. TCRdb called the 5' RACE reads again in MiXCR, with one record for every CDR3 protein. Of under 800,000 distinct CDR3 sequences in the sample, approximately 21% were seen once. Sequencing used blood. Receptors originate from a man between 65 and 85 years old in good health. Each CDR3 is given with its conserved first and last residue. D genes are given only for firm matches.

j_call: TRBJ1-5
d_call: TRBD1
v_call: TRBV19
cdr3_nt: TGTGCCAGTAGTCCGGAGGGACAGGAGTTTCAGCCCCAGCATTTT
cdr3_aa: CASSPEGQEFQPQHF

j_call: TRBJ2-7
d_call: TRBD1
v_call: TRBV12-3/TRBV12-4
cdr3_nt: TGTGCCAGCAGTTTAGCGCGCCAGGGGGCGGGCGAGCAGTACTTC
cdr3_aa: CASSLARQGAGEQYF

j_call: TRBJ2-7
d_call: -
v_call: TRBV5-1
cdr3_nt: TGCGCCAGCAGCTTCGAGGACGGAGGACCCTACGAGCAGTACTTC
cdr3_aa: CASSFEDGGPYEQYF

j_call: TRBJ2-6
d_call: -
v_call: TRBV6-1
cdr3_nt: TGTGCCAGCAGTGAAGGGGGAACTGGGGCCAACGTCCTGACTTTC
cdr3_aa: CASSEGGTGANVLTF

j_call: TRBJ1-2
d_call: -
v_call: TRBV6-6
cdr3_nt: TGTGCCAGCAGTTACCCGCAAGGGAACTATGGCTACACCTTC
cdr3_aa: CASSYPQGNYGYTF

j_call: TRBJ2-2
d_call: -
v_call: TRBV4-3
cdr3_nt: TGCGCCAGCAGCCAAGAAGGTCGGGGCGTCCCCGGGGAGCTGTTTTTT
cdr3_aa: CASSQEGRGVPGELFF

j_call: TRBJ2-7
d_call: TRBD1
v_call: TRBV2
cdr3_nt: TGTGCCAGCAGTAAAGAAGGGGGACAGGGCTCCGGCGAGCAGTACTTC
cdr3_aa: CASSKEGGQGSGEQYF

j_call: TRBJ1-2
d_call: -
v_call: TRBV28
cdr3_nt: TGTGCCAGCAGTTTATCCCGAACGGACTATGGCTACACCTTC
cdr3_aa: CASSLSRTDYGYTF

j_call: TRBJ2-5
d_call: -
v_call: TRBV29-1
cdr3_nt: TGCAGCGTGGACTTGAGGGTATACGAGACCCAGTACTTC
cdr3_aa: CSVDLRVYETQYF

j_call: TRBJ1-2
d_call: TRBD1
v_call: TRBV7-2
cdr3_nt: TGTGCCAGCAGCTTAGGCGGGCAGGGGGCGGACTATGGCTACACCTTC
cdr3_aa: CASSLGGQGADYGYTF